This T cell receptor beta chain was recorded in a study of blood T cell repertoires in COVID-19. Across the study: Sites across the United States, Italy and Spain contributed samples from acute and convalescent COVID-19. T cells, B-cell-depleted T cells, or PBMCs supplied cDNA or gDNA.

V was clipped by 1 base and J by 2 bases; unmatched bases: 1. The CDR3 loop spans 15 amino acids. CDR1 and CDR2 (germline): LGHDT, YNNKEL (reference sequence). Study processing details: Using reference gene primer amplification, nucleated cell counts were estimated. TCRdb's copy holds only in-frame clones and misses some; the assay was immunoSEQ multiplex PCR. That table furnishes V, J and clone size, whereas the DNA furnished D and trimming. Of 400,000 to 450,000 clones in the sample, approximately 88% are singletons; the top ten hold approximately 12%. Seattle patients were enrolled while actively infected and followed longitudinally.

Sequencing was performed on peripheral blood. The chain joins TRBV3-1 (or the pseudogene TRBV3-2) to TRBJ2-3, with 9 nucleotides matching TRBD2. This receptor was taken from a woman aged 45 to 65 with COVID-19, enrolled during active disease. This CDR3 reads CASSQGTSDTDTQYF. For the CDR3, the DNA is TGTGCCAGCAGCCAAGGGACTAGCGACACAGATACGCAGTATTTT.